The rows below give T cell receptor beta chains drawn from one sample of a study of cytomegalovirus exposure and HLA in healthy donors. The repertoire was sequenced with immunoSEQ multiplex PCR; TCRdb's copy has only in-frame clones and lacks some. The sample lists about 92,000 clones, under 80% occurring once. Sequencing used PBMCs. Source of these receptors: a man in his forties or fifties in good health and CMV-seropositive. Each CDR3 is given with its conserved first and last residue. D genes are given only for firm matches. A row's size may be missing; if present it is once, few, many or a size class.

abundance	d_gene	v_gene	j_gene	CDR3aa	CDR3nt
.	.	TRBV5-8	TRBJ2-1	CASSSGLSSGNEQFF	TGTGCCAGCAGCTCGGGATTGTCCTCTGGCAATGAGCAGTTCTTC
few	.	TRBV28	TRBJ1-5	CASTLGHPSNQPQNF	TGTGCCAGCACCCTGGGACATCCAAGCAATCAGCCCCAGAATTTT
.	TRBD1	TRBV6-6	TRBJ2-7	CASRDLGQGAYEQYF	TGTGCCAGCAGGGATCTGGGACAGGGGGCCTACGAGCAGTACTTC
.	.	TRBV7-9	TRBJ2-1	CASSPPRHPKEQFF	TGTGCCAGCAGCCCGCCCCGACACCCCAAAGAGCAGTTCTTC
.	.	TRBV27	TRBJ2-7	CATAASGGRYEQYF	TGTGCCACGGCGGCGAGCGGCGGGCGATACGAGCAGTACTTC
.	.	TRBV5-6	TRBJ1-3	CASSLVREANTIYF	TGTGCCAGCAGCTTGGTTCGGGAGGCAAACACCATATATTTT
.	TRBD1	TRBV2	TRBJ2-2	CASSIGQGQGELFF	TGTGCCAGCAGTATCGGACAGGGGCAGGGGGAGCTGTTTTTT
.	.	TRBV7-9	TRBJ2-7	CASSFPAAGAGEQYF	TGTGCCAGCAGCTTCCCGGCCGCGGGGGCTGGGGAGCAGTACTTC
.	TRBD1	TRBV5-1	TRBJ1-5	CASSPGTANQPQHF	TGCGCCAGCAGCCCCGGGACAGCAAATCAGCCCCAGCATTTT
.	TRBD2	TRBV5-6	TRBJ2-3	CASSLGLAGGTDTQYF	TGTGCCAGCAGCCTGGGACTAGCGGGGGGCACAGATACGCAGTATTTT
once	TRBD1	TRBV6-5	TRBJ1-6	CASSRTGGGKSPLHF	TGTGCCAGCAGTCGGACAGGGGGTGGGAAGTCACCCCTCCACTTT
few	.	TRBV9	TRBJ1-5	CASSVGDRQPQHF	TGTGCCAGCAGCGTAGGAGACAGGCAGCCCCAGCATTTT
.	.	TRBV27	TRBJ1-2	CASSLYRSYGYTF	TGTGCCAGCAGTTTATACAGATCCTATGGCTACACCTTC
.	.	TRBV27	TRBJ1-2	CASSLSGRGVYTF	TGTGCCAGCAGTTTATCAGGTCGTGGAGTCTACACCTTC
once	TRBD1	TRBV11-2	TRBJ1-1	CASSSPRQGNTEAFF	TGTGCCAGCAGCTCCCCTAGACAGGGGAACACTGAAGCTTTCTTT
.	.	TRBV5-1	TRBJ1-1	CASSSKSNTEAFF	TGCGCCAGCAGCTCAAAATCGAACACTGAAGCTTTCTTT
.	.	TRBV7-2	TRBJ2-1	CATEGGASHEQFF	TGTGCCACCGAGGGGGGGGCATCCCATGAGCAGTTCTTC
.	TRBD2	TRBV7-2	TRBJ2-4	CASSLTSGGAGAKNIQYF	TGTGCCAGCAGCTTGACTAGCGGGGGGGCCGGAGCCAAAAACATTCAGTACTTC
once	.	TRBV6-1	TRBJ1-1	CASSVGLQGWAFF	TGTGCCAGCAGTGTTGGATTACAGGGATGGGCTTTCTTT
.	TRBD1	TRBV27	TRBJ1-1	CASKPDRALNTEAFF	TGTGCCAGCAAACCGGACAGGGCATTGAACACTGAAGCTTTCTTT
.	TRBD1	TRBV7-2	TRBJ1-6	CASSPRAGGNSPLHF	TGTGCCAGCAGCCCGAGGGCAGGGGGGAATTCACCCCTCCACTTT
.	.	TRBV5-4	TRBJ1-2	CASSLEARGNNYGYTF	TGTGCCAGCAGCTTGGAAGCCCGCGGGAATAACTATGGCTACACCTTC
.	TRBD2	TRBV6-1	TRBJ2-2	CASSEAGLAPGELFF	TGTGCCAGCAGTGAAGCGGGACTAGCCCCCGGGGAGCTGTTTTTT
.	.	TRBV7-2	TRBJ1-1	CASSGRRGTEAFF	TGTGCCAGCAGCGGACGAAGAGGGACTGAAGCTTTCTTT
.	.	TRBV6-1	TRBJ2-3	CASSEAWYQGPDTQYF	TGTGCCAGCAGTGAAGCGTGGTACCAGGGCCCAGATACGCAGTATTTT
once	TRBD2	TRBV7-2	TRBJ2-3	CASSFSGGGSTDTQYF	TGTGCCAGCAGCTTCAGCGGGGGAGGGAGCACAGATACGCAGTATTTT
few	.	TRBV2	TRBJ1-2	CASSAVNYGYTF	TGTGCCAGCAGTGCAGTGAACTATGGCTACACCTTC
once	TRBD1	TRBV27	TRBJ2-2	CASSPQTGAGELFF	TGTGCCAGCAGTCCACAGACAGGGGCCGGGGAGCTGTTTTTT
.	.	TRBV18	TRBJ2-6	CASSPPTGDSGANVLTF	TGTGCCAGCTCACCACCGACGGGGGACTCTGGGGCCAACGTCCTGACTTTC
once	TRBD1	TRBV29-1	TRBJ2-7	CSARARDRGYEQYF	TGCAGCGCCCGGGCCCGGGACAGGGGCTACGAGCAGTACTTC
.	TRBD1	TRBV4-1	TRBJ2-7	CASSQEESDRVYEQYF	TGCGCCAGCAGCCAAGAGGAGTCAGACAGGGTCTACGAGCAGTACTTC
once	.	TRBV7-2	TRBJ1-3	CASSSWGAGNTIYF	TGTGCCAGCAGTTCTTGGGGCGCTGGAAACACCATATATTTT
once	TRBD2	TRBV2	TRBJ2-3	CASSTSGEDTQYF	TGTGCCAGCTCGACTAGCGGGGAAGATACGCAGTATTTT
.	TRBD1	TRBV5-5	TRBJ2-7	CASSRGQAPYEQYF	TGTGCCAGCAGTCGGGGACAGGCGCCCTACGAGCAGTACTTC
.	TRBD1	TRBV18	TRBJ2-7	CASSPVTGAEQYF	TGTGCCAGCTCACCAGTGACAGGGGCCGAGCAGTACTTC
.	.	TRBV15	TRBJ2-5	CATSPSRQETQYF	TGTGCCACCAGCCCCTCGAGACAAGAGACCCAGTACTTC
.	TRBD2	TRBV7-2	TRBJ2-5	CASSFRAGKQETQYF	TGTGCCAGCAGCTTTCGAGCGGGGAAGCAAGAGACCCAGTACTTC
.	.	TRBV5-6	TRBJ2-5	CAAKRAGETQYF	TGTGCCGCAAAAAGGGCGGGGGAGACCCAGTACTTC